One and the same sample provided the 25 T cell receptor beta chains below, sequenced in a study of cytomegalovirus exposure and HLA in healthy donors. Use of 60 Vbeta and 13 Jbeta primers characterized the PCR. This table comes from immunoSEQ multiplex PCR, and its TCRdb copy is limited to in-frame clones, with some not included. The table has around 120,000 clones, around 80% seen once. The sample was PBMCs. Receptors originate from a woman aged 40 to 49 in good health and CMV-seronegative.

The genes are TRBV2 and TRBJ1-5, with 7 positions matching TRBD1. The CDR3 consists of 14 residues. J gave up 5 bases and V 11 bases, and 12 bases lay outside the gene matches. Germline CDR1 and CDR2: SNHLY and FYNNEI. This chain's CDR3 is CAFSSIRGDQPQHF. The CDR3 nucleotides are TGTGCCTTCAGTTCGATCAGGGGGGATCAGCCCCAGCATTTT. Full variable domain (outside the CDR3, taken from reference TRBV2 and TRBJ1-5): EPEVTQTPSHQVTQMGQEVILRCVPISNHLYFYWYRQILGQKVEFLVSFYNNEISEKSEIFDDQFSVERPDGSNFTLKIRSTKLEDSAMYFCAFSSIRGDQPQHFGDGTRLSIL.

This chain links TRBV6-6 with TRBJ2-3, with 7 bases matching TRBD2. The CDR3 length is 16 residues. The V segment lost 6 bases and the J segment 3 bases; nucleotides outside the gene matches: 12. Germline loops: CDR1 MNHNY, CDR2 SVGAGI (reference sequence). CDR3 in DNA: TGTGCCAGCAGAGACCTAGCGCCAGCGGGAACAGATACGCAGTATTTT. Translated, it gives CASRDLAPAGTDTQYF.

J is TRBJ1-5 and V is TRBV2; D is possibly TRBD1 (5 bases). Germline V lookup: CDR1 SNHLY, CDR2 FYNNEI. Trimming shortened V by 0 bases and J by 7 bases, and 10 bases separated the two germline ends. This CDR3 spans 14 amino acids. CDR3 coding DNA: TGTGCCAGCAGTGAAGCGACAGCAGGACAGCCCCAGCATTTT. Its translation is CASSEATAGQPQHF.

This chain links TRBV6-5 with TRBJ1-1; D is perhaps TRBD1 (5 bases). V was shortened by 2 bases and J by 4 bases, with 17 bases between the two germline ends. CDR3 length: 16 residues. Germline-derived CDR1 and CDR2 are MNHEY and SVGAGI. The CDR3 DNA reads TGTGCCAGCAGTTACCCGGATCGGGGGGGTGGCACTGAAGCTTTCTTT. Translated, it gives CASSYPDRGGGTEAFF.

Details on this clone: The sample has other DNA sequences that encode this CDR3 too. The chain joins TRBV7-8 to TRBJ2-3; D call uncertain. The ends were cut back, 5 bases at V and 4 bases at J, with 13 bases in the middle. This CDR3 spans 14 amino acids. CDR1 is SGHVS and CDR2 is FQNEAQ in the germline V gene. CDR3 loop: CASSQARASDTQYF. DNA of the CDR3: TGTGCCAGCAGCCAGGCGCGAGCCTCAGATACGCAGTATTTT.

Of note for this clone: Other DNA variants within this sample encode the same CDR3. V usage is TRBV30 and J usage is TRBJ2-3, with 14 bases lining up with TRBD2. Unmatched junction bases numbered 2, after V lost 1 base and J lost 5 bases. CDR3 length equals 15 residues. Germline V gene data show CDR1 as GTSNPN and CDR2 as SVGIG (reference sequence). DNA for the CDR3: TGTGCCTGGAGTGCGACTAGCGGGAGGGGAGATACGCAGTATTTT. Translated: CAWSATSGRGDTQYF.

This chain uses TRBV10-3 with TRBJ2-2; 7 nucleotides agree with TRBD2. CDR1 is ENHRY and CDR2 is SYGVKD in the germline V gene. This CDR3 is built from 14 residues. With 11 bases clipped from V and 0 bases from J, the junction kept 6 bases outside the gene matches. CDR3 DNA: TGTGCCGCCGGAGGGAGGGCGAACACCGGGGAGCTGTTTTTT. This gives the protein CAAGGRANTGELFF.

V gene TRBV28 combines with J gene TRBJ2-4; TRBD2 is a possible D gene (7 bases). The CDR3 has 14 amino acids. The V gene lost 3 bases and the J gene lost 7 bases, with 13 bases spanning the gap. The germline gives CDR1 MDHEN, CDR2 SYDVKM. The CDR3 nucleotides are TGTGCCAGCAGTTTGAGGGGGGGGCCGAACATTCAGTACTTC. Translation: CASSLRGGPNIQYF.

The chain couples TRBV7-8 to TRBJ1-5; D perhaps matches TRBD1 (5 bases). CDR1 SGHVS and CDR2 FQNEAQ come from the germline V gene. Trimming took off 1 base at V and 11 bases at J, with 21 bases between the two ends. CDR3 length: 16 amino acids. CDR3 bases: TGTGCCAGCAGCTTAGAGTTCGGCGGCCGTCGGGGGGCCCAGCATTTT. Translating gives CASSLEFGGRRGAQHF.

This chain connects TRBV7-2 to TRBJ2-5; D possibly corresponds to TRBD1 (6 bases). Germline lookup yields CDR1 SGHTA and CDR2 FQGNSA. The CDR3 contains 14 residues. Trimming pared 3 bases from V and 2 bases from J, leaving 10 bases between. CDR3 protein: CASSLAGQQETQYF. The DNA for the CDR3 is TGTGCCAGCAGCTTGGCCGGACAGCAAGAGACCCAGTACTTC. Together with reference TRBV7-2 and TRBJ2-5, the CDR3 gives the full variable domain: GAGVSQSPSNKVTEKGKDVELRCDPISGHTALYWYRQSLGQGLEFLIYFQGNSAPDKSGLPSDRFSAERTGGSVSTLTIQRTQQEDSAVYLCASSLAGQQETQYFGPGTRLLVL.

The CDR3 here is CASTIQGGNQPQHF. The CDR3 nucleotides are TGTGCCAGCACCATACAGGGAGGCAATCAGCCCCAGCATTTT. J is TRBJ1-5 and V is TRBV7-9; possibly TRBD1 for D (6 bases). From germline, CDR1 is SEHNR and CDR2 FQNEAQ (reference sequence). The CDR3 contains 14 residues. The ends were cut back, 7 bases at V and 2 bases at J, with 12 bases in the middle.

The V gene is TRBV6-5, the J gene TRBJ1-4; 7 bases map to TRBD1. This CDR3 contains 15 residues. V shed 6 bases and J 0 bases; nucleotides not matched to a gene: 4. Germline CDR1 reads MNHEY; CDR2 reads SVGAGI. Here the CDR3 reads CASRPQGATNEKLFF. The CDR3 coding sequence is TGTGCCAGCAGGCCTCAGGGGGCAACTAATGAAAAACTGTTTTTT.

This clone has only a few counts. The chain combines TRBV28 with TRBJ1-4; TRBD1 matches 8 bases. Unmatched junction bases numbered 12, after V lost 5 bases and J lost 7 bases. The CDR3 runs to 16 residues. CDR1 MDHEN and CDR2 SYDVKM come from the germline V gene. The CDR3 DNA follows: TGTGCCAGCAGTCCCCGGACAGGGACTGCTTCTGAAAAACTGTTTTTT. It is translated as CASSPRTGTASEKLFF.

This clone appeared a few times. The J gene is TRBJ2-7, the V gene TRBV10-3; 8 bases agree with TRBD1. This CDR3 comprises 12 residues. J lost 12 bases, V lost 2 bases, and 6 bases had no gene match. Germline assignment: CDR1 ENHRY and CDR2 SYGVKD. The CDR3 DNA is TGTGCCATCAGTGAGGGCACAGGGGGATGGTACTTC. Translating gives CAISEGTGGWYF.

This rearrangement joins TRBV4-1 to TRBJ1-2; a possible D gene is TRBD1 (5 bases). Germline V gene lookup returns CDR1 MGHRA and CDR2 YSYEKL. Trimming left V 1 base short and J 0 bases short, with 15 bases between. This CDR3 has 17 amino acids. CDR3 protein: CASSQASGRGTNYGYTF. The CDR3 DNA sequence: TGCGCCAGCAGCCAAGCTTCAGGGCGGGGGACTAACTATGGCTACACCTTC.

This clone showed up just a few times. The rearrangement joins TRBV5-6 to TRBJ2-5, with a weak D call TRBD2 (6 bases). The last part of the DNA fits TRBJ2-7 better; the J call may be wrong. In germline, CDR1 is SGHDT, CDR2 YYEEEE. The CDR3 is 16 residues long. The CDR3 region has the DNA TGTGCCAGCAGCCCACGGCGAGCAGGGAGGTCCTACGAGCAGTACTTC. This gives the protein CASSPRRAGRSYEQYF.

The chain has TRBV6-1 and TRBJ1-5; D is perhaps TRBD1 (6 bases). The CDR3 has 12 amino acids. Germline loops: CDR1 MNHNS, CDR2 SASEGT. V was cut by 7 bases and J by 5 bases, with 9 bases left in between. CDR3 coding DNA: TGTGCCAGCACAGGGGTTCATCAGCCCCAGCATTTT. Amino acid sequence: CASTGVHQPQHF.

The CDR3 nucleotides read TGTGCCAGCAGCCCCGGGACTAGCGGGAGGACAGATACGCAGTATTTT. Protein sequence: CASSPGTSGRTDTQYF. The chain uses TRBV7-7 and TRBJ2-3, with TRBD2 matching over 15 bases. V trimming: 5 bases; J trimming: 3 bases; junction bases outside the gene matches: 3. Germline V CDR1 and CDR2: SSHAT, FNYEAQ (reference sequence). The length of the CDR3 is 16 residues.

In its sample, this clone was seen once. The chain employs TRBV5-6 and TRBJ2-7; TRBD1 is a possible D gene (5 bases). The CDR3 loop spans 16 amino acids. Germline V gene lookup returns CDR1 SGHDT and CDR2 YYEEEE. V gave up 4 bases and J gave up 1 base, with 18 bases separating them. This chain's CDR3 is CASSPGPSRTSYEQYF. The CDR3 coding sequence is TGTGCCAGCAGCCCCGGACCCTCCCGGACATCCTACGAGCAGTACTTC.

V and J are TRBV9 and TRBJ1-1, with a weak D call TRBD1 (6 bases). This CDR3 contains 13 residues. Looked up from germline, CDR1 is SGDLS and CDR2 is YYNGEE. The germline V and J ends were trimmed by 4 bases and 5 bases, with 12 bases remaining between them. CDR3 residues: CASSPRGRTEAFF. The CDR3 nucleotides read TGTGCCAGCAGCCCCAGGGGACGGACTGAAGCTTTCTTT.

This chain connects TRBV2 to TRBJ2-1; tentative D call: TRBD2 (6 bases). The CDR3 length is 15 residues. Trimming shortened V by 2 bases and J by 8 bases, and 16 bases separated the two germline ends. Per the germline V gene, CDR1 is SNHLY and CDR2 is FYNNEI. The chain's CDR3 is CASSERVAEPDEQFF. CDR3 sequence (DNA): TGTGCCAGCAGTGAACGAGTAGCGGAGCCGGATGAGCAGTTCTTC.

The chain is built from TRBV5-1 and TRBJ2-5, with 14 bases fitting TRBD2. The J call is doubtful: the DNA matches TRBJ2-7 better. The germline CDR1 and CDR2 sequences are SGHRS and YFSETQ. The CDR3 has 17 residues. The CDR3 loop reads CASSLGVTSGGASEQYF. As DNA, the CDR3 is TGCGCCAGCAGCTTGGGGGTGACTAGCGGGGGGGCGTCCGAGCAGTACTTC.

Regarding this clone: Distinct nucleotide sequences in the sample also encode this CDR3. The chain combines TRBV28 with TRBJ2-7; possible D gene TRBD1, 5 bases. V was shortened by 6 bases and J by 10 bases, with 16 bases between the two germline ends. Germline lookup yields CDR1 MDHEN and CDR2 SYDVKM. CDR3 length: 12 residues. CDR3 sequence: CASSPGLSEQYF. In DNA, the CDR3 is TGTGCCAGCAGCCCAGGGCTATCCGAACAGTACTTC. The whole variable domain, filled in from reference TRBV28 and TRBJ2-7, reads DVKVTQSSRYLVKRTGEKVFLECVQDMDHENMFWYRQDPGLGLRLIYFSYDVKMKEKGDIPEGYSVSREKKERFSLILESASTNQTSMYLCASSPGLSEQYFGPGTRLTVT.

This clone has a single count. The rearrangement uses TRBV11-2 and TRBJ2-5; 7 nucleotides match TRBD2. The J call may not be correct, given that the DNA end is closer to TRBJ2-7. Germline-derived CDR1 and CDR2 are SGHAT and FQNNGV. CDR3 length: 13 residues. The CDR3 DNA sequence: TGTGCCAGCAGCTTGGGAGGGAATAACGAGCAGTACTTC. As protein: CASSLGGNNEQYF.

This sequence joins TRBV9 and TRBJ2-7; 7 bases map to TRBD2. V dropped 0 bases and J dropped 7; count of bases not matched to a gene: 1. CDR1 and CDR2 (germline): SGDLS, YYNGEE. CDR3 length equals 12 residues. DNA for the CDR3: TGTGCCAGCAGCGTAGTGGGGGGGGAGCAGTACTTC. Translation gives CASSVVGGEQYF.